The following is a TCR beta chain sequence with its context. Its antigen is currently unknown. The data belong to a study of shared clonotypes between healthy human individuals. As for the study in general: Contributing individuals were two females and three males aged 18 to 49. Study results and limitations: The study drew on few donors, limiting represented genetic and exposure-history diversity.

With 2 bases clipped from V and 7 bases from J, the junction kept 9 bases outside the gene matches. Germline lookup yields CDR1 MGHRA and CDR2 YSYEKL. CDR3 length: 16 residues. Generated by immunoSEQ multiplex PCR, the TCRdb table keeps only in-frame clones and is missing some. The top ten hold around 10% of the sample, which has more than 200,000 clones, just over 65% seen once. The sequence derives from a young man in good health. Sequencing was performed on memory CD4+ T cells sorted from blood. Subset described: CD45RA-negative fraction. V usage is TRBV4-1 and J usage is TRBJ2-1, with TRBD1 matching over 9 bases. In DNA form, the CDR3 reads TGCGCCAGCAGCCAACCCACCCGGGACAGGGTTAATGAGCAGTTCTTC. Its translation is CASSQPTRDRVNEQFF.